These 10 T cell receptor beta chains were sequenced from one sample in a study of radiation and T cells in renal cell carcinoma. Time point meaning: blood 2 weeks post-SBRT. Stated treatment: 15 Gy SBRT to primary tumor, nephrectomy 4 weeks later. Using immunoSEQ multiplex PCR, the repertoire was profiled, and TCRdb retains in-frame clones only, with some absent. The sample includes some 130,000 clones, approximately 90% seen only once; the top ten take over 4.5%. The sequencing used blood, collected from a patient whose treatment included radiotherapy and nephrectomy. All receptors derive from a woman aged 70-85 years with renal cell carcinoma.

V is TRBV28 and J is TRBJ1-1; 7 nucleotides agree with TRBD1. Germline-derived CDR1 and CDR2 are MDHEN and SYDVKM. There are 13 residues in the CDR3. Trimming removed 6 bases from V and 4 bases from J; junction bases left unmatched: 5. The CDR3 nucleotides read TGTGCCAGCAGGGCGGACAGGAGCACTGAAGCTTTCTTT. Amino acids: CASRADRSTEAFF.

This chain uses TRBV9 with TRBJ1-1, with no clear D. Germline V gives CDR1 SGDLS, CDR2 YYNGEE. V was pared by 3 bases and J by 1 base, with 7 bases between. This CDR3 spans 13 amino acids. The CDR3 DNA reads TGTGCCAGCAGCGGACTCGGGAACACTGAAGCTTTCTTT. Translated, it gives CASSGLGNTEAFF.

The V gene is TRBV28, the J gene TRBJ2-2; D remains ambiguous. The CDR3 consists of 13 residues. Germline-derived CDR1 and CDR2 are MDHEN and SYDVKM. With 2 bases removed from V and 6 bases from J, the gap between germline ends came to 7 bases. CDR3 amino acids: CASSLIFPGELFF. The CDR3 region has the DNA TGTGCCAGCAGTTTAATATTCCCCGGGGAGCTGTTTTTT.

The chain couples TRBV4-1 to TRBJ2-3; 11 bases match TRBD2. The CDR3 is 17 amino acids. V shed 3 bases, J shed 2 bases, and the junction held 7 bases outside the gene matches. CDR1 is MGHRA and CDR2 is YSYEKL in the germline V gene. As DNA, the CDR3 is TGCGCCAGCAGCCACGGGATAGCGGGGGGGAACACAGATACGCAGTATTTT. Translated: CASSHGIAGGNTDTQYF.

This clone is a singleton in its sample. This chain links TRBV29-1 with TRBJ2-7, with D possibly TRBD1 on 5 matching bases. This CDR3 has 11 amino acids. Looked up from germline, CDR1 is SQVTM and CDR2 is ANQGSEA. Trimming took 6 bases from V and 4 from J, leaving 10 bases between them. The CDR3 spells CSVAQGYEQYF. The CDR3 bases are TGCAGCGTCGCCCAGGGTTACGAGCAGTACTTC.

The count of this clone is one. The CDR3 sequence: CAWTSGGAVETQYF. As DNA, the CDR3 is TGTGCCTGGACTAGCGGGGGGGCGGTAGAGACCCAGTACTTC. V and J are TRBV30 and TRBJ2-5, with 12 bases identical to TRBD2. Germline assignment: CDR1 GTSNPN and CDR2 SVGIG (reference sequence). The CDR3 covers 14 residues. Trimming removed 4 bases from V and 4 bases from J; junction bases left unmatched: 4.

V and J are TRBV28 and TRBJ1-4, with D perhaps TRBD1 (5 bases). Germline V lookup: CDR1 MDHEN, CDR2 SYDVKM. The CDR3 runs 15 residues. V was clipped by 4 bases and J by 11 bases, with 20 bases between them. CDR3: CASSSPDGTLGKLFF. In DNA, the CDR3 is TGTGCCAGCAGTTCCCCCGACGGGACCCTGGGGAAACTGTTTTTT.

The gene calls are TRBV30 and TRBJ1-2; 8 bases align to TRBD1. With V trimmed by 3 bases and J by 7 bases, 4 bases remained unmatched. The CDR3 extends over 12 amino acids. Germline CDR1 and CDR2: GTSNPN and SVGIG (reference sequence). The CDR3 DNA reads as TGTGCCTGGAGCTCCGGGACAGGTGGCTACACCTTC. Amino acid sequence: CAWSSGTGGYTF.

The rearrangement joins TRBV27 to TRBJ2-4; no firm D call. Germline CDR1 MNHEY, CDR2 SMNVEV (reference sequence). V dropped 0 bases and J dropped 2 bases, with 2 bases sitting between them. This CDR3 has 13 residues. CDR3 nucleotides: TGTGCCAGCAGTTTATCTTCCAAAAACATTCAGTACTTC. Its translation is CASSLSSKNIQYF.

The genes are TRBV5-1 and TRBJ1-1; 10 positions match TRBD1. The germline CDR1 and CDR2 sequences are SGHRS and YFSETQ. This CDR3 spans 17 amino acids. The junction had 10 bases not matched to a gene; V was cut back by 1 base and J by 4 bases. CDR3 region: CASSLLGTGDGGTEAFF. The CDR3 DNA reads TGCGCCAGCAGCTTGTTGGGGACAGGGGATGGGGGCACTGAAGCTTTCTTT.